The 19 T cell receptor beta chains below come from one sample, sequenced in a study of OX40 agonist ivuxolimab in advanced cancers. Measured with immunoSEQ multiplex PCR; TCRdb has only the in-frame clones, and not every one. This sample has about 51,000 clones, with about 80% found just once. The sequenced sample was CD4+ or CD8+ T cells sorted from blood, obtained in a trial of the OX40 agonist ivuxolimab. These receptors were collected from an adult with an advanced solid tumor such as melanoma, head and neck, liver or kidney cancer.

This clone was observed a handful of times. J is TRBJ1-2 and V is TRBV19; possibly TRBD1 for D (6 bases). The CDR3 is 13 residues long. Trimming took 7 bases from V and 8 from J, leaving 17 bases between them. CDR1 is LNHDA and CDR2 is SQIVND in the germline V gene (reference sequence). This CDR3 reads CASTTGQQGGYTF. DNA of the CDR3: TGTGCCAGTACCACAGGACAGCAGGGCGGCTACACCTTC. The full variable domain, completed using reference TRBV19 and TRBJ1-2, is DGGITQSPKYLFRKEGQNVTLSCEQNLNHDAMYWYRQDPGQGLRLIYYSQIVNDFQKGDIAEGYSVSREKKESFPLTVTSAQKNPTAFYLCASTTGQQGGYTFGSGTRLTVV.

The rearrangement links TRBV11-2 to TRBJ2-7, with TRBD2 matching over 10 bases. Losses at the gene ends were 5 bases for V and 6 bases for J; bases not matched to a gene: 10. The CDR3 consists of 15 residues. Per the germline V gene, CDR1 is SGHAT and CDR2 is FQNNGV. The CDR3 spells CASSRISGRTVEQYF. For the CDR3, the DNA is TGTGCCAGCAGCCGGATTAGCGGGAGGACCGTCGAGCAGTACTTC.

The chain combines TRBV7-9 with TRBJ2-1; D might be TRBD1 (6 bases). This CDR3 comprises 16 residues. V gave up 1 base and J gave up 7 bases, with 17 bases separating them. Germline V lookup: CDR1 SEHNR, CDR2 FQNEAQ (reference sequence). CDR3 sequence reads: CASSLVGSGGKNEQFF. Written as DNA, the CDR3 is TGTGCCAGCAGCTTAGTTGGATCTGGGGGCAAAAATGAGCAGTTCTTC.

This chain connects TRBV28 to TRBJ2-7; D might be TRBD1 or TRBD2, each matching 5 bases. Looked up from germline, CDR1 is MDHEN and CDR2 is SYDVKM. This CDR3 spans 12 amino acids. V gave up 6 bases and J gave up 5 bases, with 11 bases separating them. The chain's CDR3 is CASRRRGDEQYF. The CDR3 region has the DNA TGTGCCAGCAGACGTAGGGGAGACGAGCAGTACTTC.

The chain employs TRBV5-1 and TRBJ2-7; possibly TRBD1 for D (7 bases). The CDR3 consists of 14 residues. The germline V gene has CDR1 SGHRS and CDR2 YFSETQ. The germline V and J ends were trimmed by 0 bases and 4 bases, with 11 bases remaining between them. The CDR3 here is CASSLAQGGYEQYF. DNA of the CDR3: TGCGCCAGCAGCTTGGCCCAGGGGGGATACGAGCAGTACTTC.

The chain joins TRBV15 to TRBJ2-1; 8 bases map to TRBD2. The trim removed 8 bases at V and 8 bases at J, leaving 8 bases unmatched. The CDR3 contains 13 residues. Germline CDR1 and CDR2: LNHNV and YYDKDF (reference sequence). CDR3 in amino acids: CATPGGPRDEQFF. CDR3 coding DNA: TGTGCCACCCCGGGGGGGCCCCGCGATGAGCAGTTCTTC.

The J gene is TRBJ1-2, the V gene TRBV11-2; D is perhaps TRBD1 (6 bases). Trimming stripped 1 base from V and 6 bases from J, with 12 bases between. This CDR3 has 14 residues. The germline V gene has CDR1 SGHAT and CDR2 FQNNGV. This CDR3 is CASSLGTGLDGYTF. In DNA form, the CDR3 reads TGTGCCAGCAGCTTAGGTACAGGGCTTGATGGCTACACCTTC.

Written as DNA, the CDR3 is TGTGCCAGTAGTACCGGGACAGGGGCTTATAATTCACCCCTCCACTTT. Encoded protein: CASSTGTGAYNSPLHF. V usage is TRBV19 and J usage is TRBJ1-6; TRBD1 aligns across 10 bases. CDR1 is LNHDA, CDR2 SQIVND, per germline (reference sequence). V dropped 4 bases and J dropped 4; count of bases not matched to a gene: 4. This CDR3 is 16 amino acids long.

By its share, this clone is medium-sized. This rearrangement joins TRBV18 to TRBJ1-5; 9 bases are a match to TRBD1. V lost 4 bases and J lost 5; bases outside the gene matches: 0. Germline V lookup: CDR1 KGHSH, CDR2 LQKENI. This CDR3 has 13 amino acids. CDR3 amino acids: CASSRDRDQPQHF. In DNA form, the CDR3 reads TGTGCCAGCTCACGGGACAGGGATCAGCCCCAGCATTTT.

The chain joins TRBV7-9 to TRBJ2-1; TRBD2 aligns across 7 bases. V dropped 5 bases and J dropped 0; count of bases not matched to a gene: 10. CDR3 length: 17 residues. Per germline, CDR1 SEHNR and CDR2 FQNEAQ (reference sequence). Written as DNA, the CDR3 is TGTGCCAGCAGCCCCCTAGCTAGGGAGGGCTCCTACAATGAGCAGTTCTTC. Encoded protein: CASSPLAREGSYNEQFF.

This clone has more than one count but fewer than ten. The chain recombines TRBV29-1 with TRBJ2-1; no firm D call. V lost 7 bases to trimming and J lost 4 bases, with 20 bases between them. Germline loops: CDR1 SQVTM, CDR2 ANQGSEA. The CDR3 contains 15 residues. CDR3 protein: CSAAKPSGLYNEQFF. The CDR3 DNA reads as TGCAGCGCCGCAAAACCCTCCGGATTATACAATGAGCAGTTCTTC.

This clone was counted a single time. The chain's CDR3 is CASSFHASRAEQFF. DNA of the CDR3: TGTGCCAGCAGCTTCCACGCCTCCCGCGCTGAGCAGTTCTTC. The V call is TRBV11-2, the J call TRBJ2-1; no clear D gene. The CDR3 is made up of 14 amino acids. V gave up 3 bases and J gave up 9 bases, with 15 bases separating them. Looked up from germline, CDR1 is SGHAT and CDR2 is FQNNGV.

This chain uses TRBV19 with TRBJ1-1; D call uncertain. Germline V gives CDR1 LNHDA, CDR2 SQIVND (reference sequence). Trimming took 4 bases from V and 0 from J, leaving 6 bases between them. This CDR3 is built from 13 residues. The CDR3 nucleotides read TGTGCCAGTAGTAACGCGTTGAACACTGAAGCTTTCTTT. Its protein is CASSNALNTEAFF.

This clone was observed a few times. This chain joins TRBV28 and TRBJ1-5, with TRBD1 identical over 8 bases. The CDR3 is 14 amino acids. Germline CDR1 reads MDHEN; CDR2 reads SYDVKM. With 6 bases clipped from V and 4 bases from J, the junction kept 5 bases outside the gene matches. The CDR3 sequence: CASSRDRFNQPQHF. The DNA of the CDR3 is TGTGCCAGCAGCCGGGACAGGTTTAATCAGCCCCAGCATTTT.

This sequence joins TRBV5-1 and TRBJ1-2; D is unresolved. The CDR3 spans 16 residues. V lost 5 bases and J lost 4, with 21 bases in between. Per the germline V gene, CDR1 is SGHRS and CDR2 is YFSETQ. The CDR3 bases are TGCGCCAGCAGTATTGGGGTAGTAGTACAGATCTATGGCTACACCTTC. It translates to CASSIGVVVQIYGYTF.

This chain joins TRBV4-2 and TRBJ2-7; 11 positions agree with TRBD2. CDR1 is LGHNA and CDR2 is YNFKEQ in the germline V gene. V was pared by 6 bases and J by 4 bases, with 8 bases of the junction left unmatched. The CDR3 has 15 amino acids. In nucleotides, the CDR3 is TGTGCCAGCAGACTAGGGACTAGCGGAACTTACGAGCAGTACTTC. This translates into CASRLGTSGTYEQYF.

This chain links TRBV27 with TRBJ2-1; 8 nucleotides line up with TRBD2. CDR1 and CDR2 from the germline V gene are MNHEY and SMNVEV (reference sequence). After removal of 6 bases from V and 1 base from J, the junction contained 5 bases not matched to a gene. This CDR3 has 15 residues. The CDR3 here is CASRSSGTSYNEQFF. For the CDR3, the DNA is TGTGCCAGCAGAAGTAGCGGGACATCCTACAATGAGCAGTTCTTC.

This chain connects TRBV6-5 to TRBJ1-1; a possible D gene is TRBD1 (5 bases). This CDR3 is 14 amino acids long. Germline lookup yields CDR1 MNHEY and CDR2 SVGAGI. V lost 8 bases to trimming and J lost 4 bases, with 17 bases between them. CDR3 sequence reads: CASYQRVRGTEAFF. The CDR3 coding sequence is TGTGCCAGCTATCAGCGGGTGAGGGGCACTGAAGCTTTCTTT.

This clone was seen a single time. The chain recombines TRBV5-4 with TRBJ1-3; 9 bases agree with TRBD1. CDR1 and CDR2 from the germline V gene are SGHNT and YYREEE (reference sequence). The CDR3 runs 17 residues. V lost 4 bases to trimming and J lost 0 bases; unmatched junction nucleotides: 8. Here the CDR3 reads CASSPRGTGSSGNTIYF. In DNA form, the CDR3 reads TGTGCCAGCAGCCCACGCGGGACAGGGAGCTCTGGAAACACCATATATTTT.